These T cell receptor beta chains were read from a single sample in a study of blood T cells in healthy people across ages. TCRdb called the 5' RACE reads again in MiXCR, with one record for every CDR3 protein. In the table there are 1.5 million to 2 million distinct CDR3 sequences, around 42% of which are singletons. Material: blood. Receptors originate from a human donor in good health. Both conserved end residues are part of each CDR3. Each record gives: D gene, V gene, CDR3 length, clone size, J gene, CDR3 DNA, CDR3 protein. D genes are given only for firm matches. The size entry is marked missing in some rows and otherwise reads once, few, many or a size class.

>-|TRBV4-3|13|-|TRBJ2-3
TGCGCCAGCAGCCAACAAGTAGGAGATACGCAGTATTTT
CASSQQVGDTQYF
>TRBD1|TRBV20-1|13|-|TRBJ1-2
TGCAGCGCTAAGACAGGGGGCTTTTGGGGCTACACCTTC
CSAKTGGFWGYTF
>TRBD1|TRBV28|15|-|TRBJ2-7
TGTGCCAGCAGACCCTTCGGGGACAGCTACTACGAGCAGTACTTC
CASRPFGDSYYEQYF
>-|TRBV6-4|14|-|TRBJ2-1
TGTGCCAGCAGTGAGTCCGCCGGACCCAATGAGCAGTTCTTC
CASSESAGPNEQFF
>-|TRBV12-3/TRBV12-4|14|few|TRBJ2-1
TGTGCCAGCACCCGGGGAAGCTCCTACAATGAGCAGTTCTTC
CASTRGSSYNEQFF
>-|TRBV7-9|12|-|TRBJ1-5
TGTGCCAGCAGCTCTCCTCATCAGCCCCAGCATTTT
CASSSPHQPQHF
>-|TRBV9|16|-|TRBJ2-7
TGTGCCAGCAGCGTAGCAGGGCACTACCGTTTGTCCGAGCAGTACTTC
CASSVAGHYRLSEQYF
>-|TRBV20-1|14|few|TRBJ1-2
TGCAGTGCTAGTATTAGGGAGACTTCCTATGGCTACACCTTC
CSASIRETSYGYTF
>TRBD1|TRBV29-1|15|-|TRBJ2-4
TGCAGCGTTCGCACCGGGGGACAGGGGGCGGATGAGCAGTACTTC
CSVRTGGQGADEQYF
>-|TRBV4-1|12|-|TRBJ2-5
TGCACCAGCAGTGGGGGTACAGAGACCCAGTACTTC
CTSSGGTETQYF
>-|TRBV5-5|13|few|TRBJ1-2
TGTGCCAGCAGCTTGTGGCAGGGGCATGGCTACACCTTC
CASSLWQGHGYTF
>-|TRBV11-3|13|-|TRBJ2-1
TGTGCCAGCAGCTCCCTTCCCGTCAATGAGCAGTTCTTC
CASSSLPVNEQFF
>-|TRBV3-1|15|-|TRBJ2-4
TGTGCCAGCAGCCGTAAGGACCTCCGGGGGAACATTCAGTACTTC
CASSRKDLRGNIQYF
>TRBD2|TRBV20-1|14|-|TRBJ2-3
TGCAGTGCTAGTAGCGGGGGGGCCTGGGATACGCAGTATTTT
CSASSGGAWDTQYF
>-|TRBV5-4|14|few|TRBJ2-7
TGTGCCAGCAGCTTGGGACGGGTGGTTTCCGAGCAGTACTTC
CASSLGRVVSEQYF
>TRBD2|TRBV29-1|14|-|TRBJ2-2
TGCAGCGTGGGGAGGGGCCCGAACACCGGGGAGCTGTTTTTT
CSVGRGPNTGELFF
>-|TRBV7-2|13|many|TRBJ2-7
TGTGCCAGCAGCTCCAACAGGGCCTACGAGCAGTACTTC
CASSSNRAYEQYF
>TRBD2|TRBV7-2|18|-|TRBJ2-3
TGTGCCAGCAGCTTAGTTGGGACTAGCGGAACAAATACAGATACGCAGTATTTT
CASSLVGTSGTNTDTQYF
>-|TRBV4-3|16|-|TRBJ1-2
TGCGCCAGCAGCCAAGACACAGGACAGCTAAGCTATGGCTACACCTTC
CASSQDTGQLSYGYTF
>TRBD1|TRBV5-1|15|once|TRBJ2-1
TGCGCCAGCAGCACCGACAGGGGTTTAGGTAATGAGCAGTTCTTC
CASSTDRGLGNEQFF
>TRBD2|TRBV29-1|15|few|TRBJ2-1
TGCAGCGTTCCCCCTGTGGCTAGCGGGGCCAATGAGCAGTTCTTC
CSVPPVASGANEQFF
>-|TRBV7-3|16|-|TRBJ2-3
TGTGCCAGCAGCTTATTACTAGGTTCCCCTATGGATACGCAGTATTTT
CASSLLLGSPMDTQYF